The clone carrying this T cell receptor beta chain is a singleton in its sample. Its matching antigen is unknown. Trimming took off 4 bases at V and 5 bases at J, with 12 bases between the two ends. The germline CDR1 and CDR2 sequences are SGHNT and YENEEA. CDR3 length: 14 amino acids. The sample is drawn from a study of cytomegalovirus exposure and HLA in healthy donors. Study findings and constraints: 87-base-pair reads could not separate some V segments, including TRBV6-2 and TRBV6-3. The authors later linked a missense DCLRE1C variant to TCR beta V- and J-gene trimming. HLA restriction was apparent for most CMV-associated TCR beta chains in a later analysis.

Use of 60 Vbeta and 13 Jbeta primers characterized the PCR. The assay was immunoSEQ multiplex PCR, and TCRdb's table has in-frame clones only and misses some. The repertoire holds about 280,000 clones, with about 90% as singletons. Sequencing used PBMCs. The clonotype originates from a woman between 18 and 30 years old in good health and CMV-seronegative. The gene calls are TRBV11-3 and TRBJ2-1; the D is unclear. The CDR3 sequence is CASSSSSHNNEQFF. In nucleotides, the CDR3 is TGTGCCAGCAGCTCGTCATCCCACAACAATGAGCAGTTCTTC.